This entry lists 16 T cell receptor beta chains sequenced from one sample in a study of T cell repertoires in cytomegalovirus infection. TCRdb reprocessed the reads via MiXCR and lists one record per CDR3 protein. The data show hundreds of thousands of distinct CDR3 sequences, with roughly 6.5% seen just once and around 6.5% held by the top ten. Sequencing input: PBMCs. Receptors were obtained from a human donor in good health (CMV status not recorded). Some clones in this sample may be carry-over from other donors' samples.

This clonotype has a count of ten or more. The gene calls are TRBV12-3 or TRBV12-4 and TRBJ2-1, with 11 bases that match TRBD2. The CDR3 has 15 amino acids. V lost 6 bases, J lost 6 bases, and 7 bases stayed unmatched. The CDR3 region is CASSFTSGGVNEQFF. The CDR3 DNA reads TGTGCCAGCAGCTTCACTAGCGGGGGCGTCAATGAGCAGTTCTTC.

In this sample, this clonotype turned up many times. The rearrangement joins TRBV29-1 to TRBJ2-7; D not certain. V was cut by 3 bases and J by 2 bases, with 11 bases left in between. CDR1 is SQVTM, CDR2 ANQGSEA, per germline. CDR3 length equals 13 residues. CDR3 protein: CSVDGQRPYEQYF. Written as DNA, the CDR3 is TGCAGCGTTGACGGGCAGAGACCCTACGAGCAGTACTTC.

The chain employs TRBV28 and TRBJ1-2; D may be TRBD1 (5 bases). V was shortened by 5 bases and J by 7 bases, with 11 bases between the two germline ends. The germline V gene has CDR1 MDHEN and CDR2 SYDVKM. CDR3 length: 12 amino acids. CDR3 sequence (DNA): TGTGCCAGCAGTCGCCAGGGAATTGGCTACACCTTC. Its translation is CASSRQGIGYTF.

This clonotype was picked up many times. CDR3 residues: CASSSDRVHITNRNEQFF. The CDR3 coding sequence is TGTGCCAGTAGCTCAGACAGGGTACACATTACGAACAGGAATGAGCAGTTCTTC. J is TRBJ2-1 and V is TRBV19; TRBD1 matches at 7 bases. Germline lookup yields CDR1 LNHDA and CDR2 SQIVND (reference sequence). J lost 7 bases, V lost 6 bases, and 21 bases had no gene match. The length of the CDR3 is 18 residues.

This clonotype was detected many times. The chain joins TRBV11-3 to TRBJ1-1; no clear D. Germline-derived CDR1 and CDR2 are SGHNT and YENEEA. The CDR3 covers 13 residues. The ends were cut back, 4 bases at V and 3 bases at J, with 9 bases in the middle. The CDR3 DNA sequence: TGTGCCAGCAGCTCCCATGCGGACACTGAAGCTTTCTTT. This sequence encodes CASSSHADTEAFF.

Many counts were recorded for this clonotype. The V call is TRBV6-2 or TRBV6-3, the J call TRBJ1-5, with D maybe TRBD1 (6 bases). CDR3 length: 14 amino acids. V shed 2 bases and J shed 4 bases, with 9 bases lying between them. Germline V CDR1 and CDR2: MNHEY, SVGEGT. The CDR3 reads CASSYTQGNQPQHF. The CDR3 DNA reads TGTGCCAGCAGTTACACACAGGGTAATCAGCCCCAGCATTTT.

This clonotype has at least ten counts. This chain uses TRBV7-2 with TRBJ2-1; 10 bases agree with TRBD2. V trimming: 5 bases; J trimming: 15 bases; junction bases outside the gene matches: 7. Germline CDR1 and CDR2: SGHTA and FQGNSA. The CDR3 has 12 amino acids. The CDR3, as DNA: TGTGCCAGCAGCGCCGGGACTAGCGCGCGGTTCTTC. Its protein is CASSAGTSARFF.

This chain joins TRBV4-2 and TRBJ2-7; no clear D. V dropped 4 bases and J dropped 2 bases, with 18 bases sitting between them. Germline CDR1 reads LGHNA; CDR2 reads YNFKEQ. This CDR3 has 16 amino acids. The CDR3 nucleotides read TGTGCCAGCAGCCCGACGTTAGTACGGATAACCTACGAGCAGTACTTC. As protein: CASSPTLVRITYEQYF.

Many counts were recorded for this clonotype. The chain joins TRBV28 to TRBJ1-1; a weak D match, TRBD1 (5 bases). The CDR3 has 9 amino acids. Per the germline V gene, CDR1 is MDHEN and CDR2 is SYDVKM. The CDR3 DNA follows: TGTCGGACCGACAGTGAAGCTTTCTTT. Translation: CRTDSEAFF.

This clonotype was counted between two and nine times. The V call is TRBV5-1, the J call TRBJ2-7; 9 bases map to TRBD1. The ends lost 3 bases at V and 2 bases at J; junction bases unmatched: 6. Germline V CDR1 and CDR2: SGHRS, YFSETQ. This CDR3 spans 15 amino acids. DNA for the CDR3: TGCGCCAGCAGCTCGGGACAGGGAACGACCTACGAGCAGTACTTC. Translation: CASSSGQGTTYEQYF.

This clonotype came up a few times. CDR3 DNA sequence: TGTGCCAGCAGTTTGCCTACAGGGCGCGAGCAGTACTTC. Translation gives CASSLPTGREQYF. The V call is TRBV27, the J call TRBJ2-7, with D possibly being TRBD1 (6 bases). V was trimmed by 3 bases and J by 6 bases, leaving 12 bases between them. This CDR3 comprises 13 residues. Germline values: CDR1 MNHEY, CDR2 SMNVEV (reference sequence).

This clonotype was recorded many times. The V and J genes are TRBV28 and TRBJ2-4, with D perhaps matching TRBD1 (6 bases). The germline gives CDR1 MDHEN, CDR2 SYDVKM. Trimming removed 4 bases at V and 5 bases at J, with 12 bases between. This CDR3 region has 14 residues. The chain's CDR3 is CASSSLAGENIQYF. CDR3 in DNA: TGTGCCAGCAGTTCCCTGGCAGGGGAAAACATTCAGTACTTC.

This clonotype appeared many times. The J gene is TRBJ1-1, the V gene TRBV5-1, with 9 positions matching TRBD1. The CDR3 extends over 14 amino acids. Germline loops: CDR1 SGHRS, CDR2 YFSETQ. V shed 9 bases, J shed 4 bases, and the junction held 10 bases outside the gene matches. The CDR3 here is CATKTGTGITEAFF. The CDR3 region has the DNA TGCGCCACCAAAACCGGGACAGGGATCACTGAAGCTTTCTTT.

This chain links TRBV19 with TRBJ1-2, with a possible D match to TRBD1 (5 bases). CDR1 and CDR2 from the germline V gene are LNHDA and SQIVND (reference sequence). Trimming took 7 bases from V and 4 from J, leaving 16 bases between them. The CDR3 has 14 amino acids. The CDR3 spells CASTLRRDLYGYTF. CDR3 sequence (DNA): TGTGCCAGTACCCTTCGTCGGGACCTCTATGGCTACACCTTC.

This clonotype was counted at least ten times. J is TRBJ2-2 and V is TRBV7-9; the D is unclear. The germline V gene encodes CDR1 SEHNR and CDR2 FQNEAQ (reference sequence). Trimming shortened V by 5 bases and J by 4 bases, and 11 bases separated the two germline ends. The CDR3 is 14 amino acids. CDR3 residues: CASSRLMGTGELFF. The DNA for the CDR3 is TGTGCCAGCAGCCGCCTTATGGGCACCGGGGAGCTGTTTTTT.

This clonotype was recorded at least ten times. The genes are TRBV7-3 and TRBJ2-2, with 9 bases fitting TRBD2. J was trimmed by 5 bases and V by 8 bases; bases with no gene match: 6. This CDR3 is 14 amino acids long. Germline values: CDR1 SGHTA, CDR2 FQGTGA. The CDR3 DNA is TGTGCCAGCGGGGAGCTAGCGGGGACCGGGGAGCTGTTTTTT. Translating it yields CASGELAGTGELFF.